This TCR beta chain was documented in a study of PD-1 blockade in classical Hodgkin lymphoma. Notes on the study in general: Patients starting nivolumab less than 1 year after ASCT had lower diversity and were excluded from later analyses. Compared with baseline, CD4+ but not CD8+ TCR diversity had risen significantly by C4D1.

This CDR3 is built from 15 residues. Trimming stripped 4 bases from V and 4 bases from J, with 16 bases between. Germline V gene lookup returns CDR1 SGHVS and CDR2 FNYEAQ. In every patient, relapse followed autologous stem cell transplantation, while exposure to brentuximab vedotin differed. With respect to this clone: Its specificity is unknown.

The table came from immunoSEQ multiplex PCR; TCRdb's copy has only in-frame clones and leaves some out. The sample gives more than 35,000 clones, just over 85% of which show up once; around 7.7% is in the top ten. The clonotype originates from a human donor with classical Hodgkin lymphoma. This chain connects TRBV7-6 to TRBJ2-5, with D possibly TRBD1 on 5 matching bases. This specimen was peripheral blood mononuclear cells (PBMCs), taken before the second cycle of nivolumab. The CDR3 DNA sequence: TGTGCCAGCAGCTCCAACCCTGCAGGGCGAGAGACCCAGTACTTC. Translating it yields CASSSNPAGRETQYF.